This T cell receptor beta chain derives from a study of cytomegalovirus exposure and HLA in healthy donors. Trimming removed 8 bases from V and 5 bases from J, with 19 bases in between. The CDR3 has 15 amino acids. CDR1 is SGHTA, CDR2 FQGTGA, per germline. Researchers ran the PCR with 60 Vbeta and 13 Jbeta primers. TCRdb's table, derived via immunoSEQ multiplex PCR, lists solely in-frame clones and lacks some. The sample carries about 89,000 clones, approximately 79% recorded once. The sample taken for sequencing was PBMCs. The V and J genes are TRBV7-3 and TRBJ2-1; a weak D match, TRBD2 (6 bases). The source of this sequence is a male donor in good health and CMV-seronegative. The CDR3 DNA reads as TGTGCCAGCGGACTTTCGGCGGGATCTCACAATGAGCAGTTCTTC. The encoded protein is CASGLSAGSHNEQFF.